This TCR beta chain originates from a study of blood T cell repertoires in COVID-19. Study-level background: Samples representing acute and convalescent COVID-19 were sourced from the United States, Italy and Spain.

The CDR3 length is 14 residues. The germline CDR1 and CDR2 sequences are LNHDA and SQIVND (reference sequence). V was clipped by 5 bases and J by 3 bases, with 10 bases between them. This table comes from immunoSEQ multiplex PCR, and its TCRdb copy is limited to in-frame clones, with some not included. Of about 220,000 clones in the sample, roughly 90% were seen once. The study recruited people aged roughly 18 to 95 years across some 23 US areas. Participants were placed into cohorts based on the clinical history they reported. Specimen: PBMCs or T cells enriched from blood (not recorded which). The sequence was collected from a woman between 40 and 50 years old with acute COVID-19. The rearrangement joins TRBV19 to TRBJ2-2, with D perhaps matching TRBD2 (6 bases). The CDR3 DNA follows: TGTGCCAGTAGTGGAGGGGCGGACACCGGGGAGCTGTTTTTT. This sequence encodes CASSGGADTGELFF.